The source of this T cell receptor (beta chain) is a study of vaccination and CD4 T cells after COVID-19 (dated 2022 in TCRdb). Regarding the study in general: Convalescent patients had a positive SARS-CoV-2 result on nasal swab PCR, and of these patients, nine had mild disease and one had severe disease. Overlapping spike peptide pools from SARS-CoV-2 and from the common cold coronaviruses HCoV-NL63, HCoV-OC43 and HCoV-229E were used as culture stimuli. Post-COVID blood samples were collected from convalescent patients a median of around 100 days after diagnosis, with a range of about 35 to 170 days. The convalescent cohort included six males and four females, with two Hispanic individuals, seven Caucasians, two Asians and one multiracial person. In 10 COVID-19 convalescent patients and a handful of infection-naive healthy vaccine recipients, researchers compared the spike-specific CD4+ TCR repertoire from before mRNA vaccination with the repertoire from after. The time from the second vaccine dose to post-vaccine blood sampling had a median of approximately 72 days and ranged from about 14 to 241 days. Each participant got two doses of either the Pfizer-BioNTech BNT162b2 vaccine (n=8) or the Moderna mRNA-1273 vaccine (n=2). Control cultures received a CEFX viral epitope pool as the positive control, an HIV-1 Nef peptide pool as the negative control, or no peptide.

Taken with the paper, the label for treatment or condition translates to: roughly 10-day PBMC culture with coronavirus spike peptide pools or control peptides (ViraFEST assay). To expand antigen-specific T cells with peptide pools and then pick out the expanded clonotypes through TCR sequencing, the study relied on the ViraFEST assay. The convalescent patients' positive SARS-CoV-2 PCR tests fell between March and December 2020, which was before the Alpha, Beta and Delta variants emerged in the United States. PBMCs were cultured at about 2 million per well in IMDM supplemented with approximately 5% human AB serum and roughly 10 IU/ml IL-2, with about 10 ug/ml peptide pools added. On days 3 and 7, half of the culture medium was replaced with fresh IL-2-containing medium. After approximately 11 days of culture, CD4+ T cells were isolated by negative selection with the EasySep CD4+ T cell isolation kit. PBMCs were separated from whole blood using Ficoll-Paque Plus gradient centrifugation and then either used fresh or cryopreserved at -140C. Culture conditions were generally each tested in triplicate wells.

Turning to this clonotype: This receptor's antigen is unknown. No clone much larger than this one lies a single base away; base qualities are absent.

The library was prepared using PCR. TCR sequencing of DNA from cultured CD4+ T cells used the Oncomine TCR Beta short-read assay at the Johns Hopkins FTIC core. The QIAamp micro DNA kit was used to extract genomic DNA from the cultured CD4+ T cells. Oncomine TCR Beta libraries made from cultured CD4+ T cells were pooled using unique dual indexes and sequenced on an Illumina iSeq 100. The authors' pipeline ran thus. Non-productive sequences were removed, and CDR3s not starting with C, not ending with F or W, or shorter than 7 amino acids were discarded. Antigen-specific clonotypes were identified using the MANAFEST web application through comparison of peptide-stimulated wells with reference and other culture wells. For a clone to be called positive, the clone needed an FDR below 0.05, an odds ratio above 5, and a productive frequency above 0.1% in at least two of three replicate wells. A clonotype was classed as cross-reactive if the clonotype showed significant expansion both in SARS-CoV-2 spike wells and in at least one common cold coronavirus spike condition. Similarity between CDR3 sequences was evaluated in R version 3.6.1 using Levenshtein distances (stringdist) and unrooted phylogenetic trees (ape). TCRdb reran the public reads through fastp at Q25 and MiXCR, keeping productive beta chains. For every CDR3 protein sequence, its rows merge into one entry that carries the most common genes and DNA. V and J calls and clone size were set by TCRdb, not the authors. Recorded for this sample are 7,600 or so distinct CDR3 sequences; roughly 58% of them occurred a single time. 32% of the sample comes from the top ten.

V was cut back by 7 bases and J by 0 bases, leaving a gap of 15 bases between them. From the cysteine up to the phenylalanine, the CDR3 has a length of 16 residues. Here the CDR3 DNA is all that survives: 48 bases in frame from base 1. Via the germline V gene (reference sequence), CDR1 is LNHDA and CDR2 SQIVND. General conclusions and limits of the study: Of the vaccine-specific clones in convalescent patients, 304 of 307, or nearly all, reacted only to SARS-CoV-2 spike and did not cross-react with common cold coronaviruses. Although the median number of SARS-CoV-2-reactive clonotypes went up from fewer than 25 after infection to some 38 after vaccination, the increase was not significant. The number of convalescent patients in the study was relatively small, and the study did not examine early timepoints following natural infection. Among convalescent patients, a median roughly 84% of the SARS-CoV-2-reactive clones seen after vaccination appeared only after vaccination, which suggests priming specific to the vaccine.

This clonotype originated in a human donor who had recovered from COVID-19. The rearrangement joined TRBV19 to TRBJ2-2; possibly the D gene is TRBD2, per 5 matching bases. Sequencing input: CD4+ T cells from blood, cultured in vitro. DNA sequence: TGTGCCAGTAAGGGCAGACTAATCGCGAACACCGGGGAGCTGTTTTTT. Translated, this gives CASKGRLIANTGELFF.